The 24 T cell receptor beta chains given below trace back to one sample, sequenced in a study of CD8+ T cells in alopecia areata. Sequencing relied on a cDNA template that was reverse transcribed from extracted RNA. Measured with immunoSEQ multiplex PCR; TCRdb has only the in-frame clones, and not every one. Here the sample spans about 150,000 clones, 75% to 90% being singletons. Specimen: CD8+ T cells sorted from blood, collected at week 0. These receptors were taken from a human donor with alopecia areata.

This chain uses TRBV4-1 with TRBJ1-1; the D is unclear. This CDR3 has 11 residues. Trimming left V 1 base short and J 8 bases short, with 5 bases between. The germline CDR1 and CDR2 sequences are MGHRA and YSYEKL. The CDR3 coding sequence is TGCGCCAGCAGCCAAGCAGGCGAAGCTTTCTTT. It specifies CASSQAGEAFF.

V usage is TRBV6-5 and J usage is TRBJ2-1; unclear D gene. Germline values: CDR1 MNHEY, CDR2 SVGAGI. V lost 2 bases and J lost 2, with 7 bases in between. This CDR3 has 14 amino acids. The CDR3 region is CASSYRLAYNEQFF. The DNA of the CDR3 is TGTGCCAGCAGTTACCGGCTTGCCTACAATGAGCAGTTCTTC.

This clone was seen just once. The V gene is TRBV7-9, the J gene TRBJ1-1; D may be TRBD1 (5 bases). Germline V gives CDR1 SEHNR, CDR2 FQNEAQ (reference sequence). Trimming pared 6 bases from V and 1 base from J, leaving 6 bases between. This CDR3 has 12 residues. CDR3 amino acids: CASRGANTEAFF. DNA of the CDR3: TGTGCCAGCAGAGGGGCGAACACTGAAGCTTTCTTT.

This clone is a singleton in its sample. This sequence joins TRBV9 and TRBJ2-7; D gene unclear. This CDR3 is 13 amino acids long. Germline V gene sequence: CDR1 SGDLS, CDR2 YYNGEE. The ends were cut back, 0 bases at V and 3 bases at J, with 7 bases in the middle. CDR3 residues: CASSVGGNYEQYF. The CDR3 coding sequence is TGTGCCAGCAGCGTAGGCGGAAACTACGAGCAGTACTTC. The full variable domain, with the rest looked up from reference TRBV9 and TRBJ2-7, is DSGVTQTPKHLITATGQRVTLRCSPRSGDLSVYWYQQSLDQGLQFLIQYYNGEERAKGNILERFSAQQFPDLHSELNLSSLELGDSALYFCASSVGGNYEQYFGPGTRLTVT.

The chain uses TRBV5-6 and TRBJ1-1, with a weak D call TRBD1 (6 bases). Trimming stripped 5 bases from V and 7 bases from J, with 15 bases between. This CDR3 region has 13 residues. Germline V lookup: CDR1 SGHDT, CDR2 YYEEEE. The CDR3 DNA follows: TGTGCCAGCAGTTATTCGGGGGCGGGTGAAGCTTTCTTT. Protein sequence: CASSYSGAGEAFF. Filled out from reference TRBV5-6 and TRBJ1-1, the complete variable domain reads DAGVTQSPTHLIKTRGQQVTLRCSPKSGHDTVSWYQQALGQGPQFIFQYYEEEERQRGNFPDRFSGHQFPNYSSELNVNALLLGDSALYLCASSYSGAGEAFFGQGTRLTVV.

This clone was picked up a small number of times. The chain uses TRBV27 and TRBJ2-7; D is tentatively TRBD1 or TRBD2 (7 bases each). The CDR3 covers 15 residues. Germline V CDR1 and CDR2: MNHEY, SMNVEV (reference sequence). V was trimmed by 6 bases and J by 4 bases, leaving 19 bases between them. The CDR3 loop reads CASSRDREGGYEQYF. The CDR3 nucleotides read TGTGCCAGCAGCCGCGACAGGGAGGGTGGATACGAGCAGTACTTC.

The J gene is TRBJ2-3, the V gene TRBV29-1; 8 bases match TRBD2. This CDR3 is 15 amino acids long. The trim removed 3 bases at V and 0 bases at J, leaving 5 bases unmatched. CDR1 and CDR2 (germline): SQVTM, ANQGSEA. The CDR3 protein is CSVERTSGSTDTQYF. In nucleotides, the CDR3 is TGCAGCGTTGAGAGAACTAGCGGTAGCACAGATACGCAGTATTTT.

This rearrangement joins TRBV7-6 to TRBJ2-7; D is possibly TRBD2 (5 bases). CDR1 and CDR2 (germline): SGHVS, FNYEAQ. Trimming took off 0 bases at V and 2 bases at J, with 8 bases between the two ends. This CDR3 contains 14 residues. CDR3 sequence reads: CASSLASGTYEQYF. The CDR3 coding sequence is TGTGCCAGCAGCTTAGCTTCGGGAACCTACGAGCAGTACTTC.

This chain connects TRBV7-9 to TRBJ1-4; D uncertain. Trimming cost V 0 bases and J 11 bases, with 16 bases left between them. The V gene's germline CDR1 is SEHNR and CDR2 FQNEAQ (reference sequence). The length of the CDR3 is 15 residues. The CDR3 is CASSLARMVEGKLFF. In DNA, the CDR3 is TGTGCCAGCAGCTTAGCCCGAATGGTAGAAGGGAAACTGTTTTTT.

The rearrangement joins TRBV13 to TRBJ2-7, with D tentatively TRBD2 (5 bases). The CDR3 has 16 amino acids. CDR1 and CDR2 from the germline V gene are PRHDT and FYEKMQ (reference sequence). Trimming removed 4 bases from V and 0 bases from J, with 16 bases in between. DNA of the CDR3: TGTGCCAGCAGCTCCTCCATGGAGGCGCTCTCCTACGAGCAGTACTTC. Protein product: CASSSSMEALSYEQYF.

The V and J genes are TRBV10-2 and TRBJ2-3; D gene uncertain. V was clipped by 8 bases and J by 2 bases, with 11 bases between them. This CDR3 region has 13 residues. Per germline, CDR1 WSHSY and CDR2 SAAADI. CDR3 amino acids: CASLLTFTDTQYF. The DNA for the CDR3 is TGCGCCAGCCTGTTAACCTTCACAGATACGCAGTATTTT.

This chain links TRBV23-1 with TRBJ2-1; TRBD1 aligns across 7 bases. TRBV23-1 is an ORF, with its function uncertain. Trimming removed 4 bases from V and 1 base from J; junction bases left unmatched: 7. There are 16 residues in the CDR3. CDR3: CASSLRPGQSYNEQFF. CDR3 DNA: TGCGCCAGCAGTCTTAGACCGGGACAGTCCTACAATGAGCAGTTCTTC.

The CDR3 DNA reads TGCGCCAGCAGCTTGGGGGAGGTCACTGAAGCTTTCTTT. Translation gives CASSLGEVTEAFF. This chain uses TRBV5-1 with TRBJ1-1, with D unresolved. Per the germline V gene, CDR1 is SGHRS and CDR2 is YFSETQ. The CDR3 spans 13 residues. The V end lost 0 bases, the J end lost 4 bases, and 7 bases lay between the germline ends.

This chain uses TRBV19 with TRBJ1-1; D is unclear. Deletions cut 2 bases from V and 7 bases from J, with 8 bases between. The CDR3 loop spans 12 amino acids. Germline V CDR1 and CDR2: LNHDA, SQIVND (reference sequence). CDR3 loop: CASSIPGIEAFF. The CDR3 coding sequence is TGTGCCAGTAGTATACCCGGTATTGAAGCTTTCTTT. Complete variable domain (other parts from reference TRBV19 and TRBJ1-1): DGGITQSPKYLFRKEGQNVTLSCEQNLNHDAMYWYRQDPGQGLRLIYYSQIVNDFQKGDIAEGYSVSREKKESFPLTVTSAQKNPTAFYLCASSIPGIEAFFGQGTRLTVV.

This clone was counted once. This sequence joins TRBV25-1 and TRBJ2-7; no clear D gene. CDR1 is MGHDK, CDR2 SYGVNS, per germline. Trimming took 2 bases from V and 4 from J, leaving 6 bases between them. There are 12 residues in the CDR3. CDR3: CASSEDVYEQYF. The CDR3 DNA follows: TGTGCCAGCAGTGAAGATGTGTACGAGCAGTACTTC.

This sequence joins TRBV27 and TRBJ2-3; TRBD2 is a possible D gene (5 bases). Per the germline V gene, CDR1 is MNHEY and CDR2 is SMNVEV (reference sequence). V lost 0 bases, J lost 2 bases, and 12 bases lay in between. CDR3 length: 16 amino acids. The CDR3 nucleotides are TGTGCCAGCAGTTTATCGGACGGGGAACTCACAGATACGCAGTATTTT. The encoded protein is CASSLSDGELTDTQYF.

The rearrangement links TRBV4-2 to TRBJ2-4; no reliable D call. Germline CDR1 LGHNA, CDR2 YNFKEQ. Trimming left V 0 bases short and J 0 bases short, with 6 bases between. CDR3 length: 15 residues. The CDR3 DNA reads TGTGCCAGCAGCCAAGAACCCTTAGCCAAAAACATTCAGTACTTC. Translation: CASSQEPLAKNIQYF.

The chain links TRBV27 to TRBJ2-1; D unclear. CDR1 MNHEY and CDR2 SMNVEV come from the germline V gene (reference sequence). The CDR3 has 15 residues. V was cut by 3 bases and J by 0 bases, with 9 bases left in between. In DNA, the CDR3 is TGTGCCAGCAGTTTTGGTGGCAGCTCCTACAATGAGCAGTTCTTC. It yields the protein CASSFGGSSYNEQFF.

CDR3 sequence: CAWSVLPRLAPSSYEQYF. Written as DNA, the CDR3 is TGTGCCTGGAGTGTACTCCCCAGGCTAGCGCCCAGCTCCTACGAGCAGTACTTC. This chain joins TRBV30 and TRBJ2-7; D may be TRBD2 (6 bases). Germline V gene lookup returns CDR1 GTSNPN and CDR2 SVGIG (reference sequence). Between the trimmed V and J ends, which lost 0 bases and 0 bases, there was a span of 21 bases. The CDR3 has 18 amino acids.

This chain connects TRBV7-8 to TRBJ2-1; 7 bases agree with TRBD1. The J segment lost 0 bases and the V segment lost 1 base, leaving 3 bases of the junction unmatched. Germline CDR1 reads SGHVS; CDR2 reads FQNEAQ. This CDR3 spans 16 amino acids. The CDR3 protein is CASSLEGASSYNEQFF. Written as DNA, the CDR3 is TGTGCCAGCAGCTTAGAGGGGGCGAGCTCCTACAATGAGCAGTTCTTC.

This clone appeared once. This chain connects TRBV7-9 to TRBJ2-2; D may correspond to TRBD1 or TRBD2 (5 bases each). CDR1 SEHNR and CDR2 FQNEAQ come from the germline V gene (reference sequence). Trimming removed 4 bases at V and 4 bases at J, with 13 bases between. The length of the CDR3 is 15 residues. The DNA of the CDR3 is TGTGCCAGCAGCTCCGGGGCAGGTAGCACCGGGGAGCTGTTTTTT. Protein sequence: CASSSGAGSTGELFF.

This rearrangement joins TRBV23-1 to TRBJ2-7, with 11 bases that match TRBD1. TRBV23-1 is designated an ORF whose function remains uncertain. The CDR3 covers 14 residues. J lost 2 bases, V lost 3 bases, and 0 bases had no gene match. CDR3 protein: CASSQGQGAYEQYF. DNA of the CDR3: TGCGCCAGCAGTCAGGGACAGGGGGCCTACGAGCAGTACTTC.

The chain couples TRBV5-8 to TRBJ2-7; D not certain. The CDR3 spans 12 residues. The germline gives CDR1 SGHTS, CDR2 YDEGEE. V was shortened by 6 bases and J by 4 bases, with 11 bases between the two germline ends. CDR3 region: CASTELNYEQYF. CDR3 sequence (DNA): TGTGCCAGCACAGAGCTGAATTACGAGCAGTACTTC.

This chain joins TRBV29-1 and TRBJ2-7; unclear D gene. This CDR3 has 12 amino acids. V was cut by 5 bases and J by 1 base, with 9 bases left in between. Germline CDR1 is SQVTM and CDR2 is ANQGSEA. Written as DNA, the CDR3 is TGCAGCGTTTCGGGCGCGTCCTACGAGCAGTACTTC. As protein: CSVSGASYEQYF.